These T cell receptor beta chains were read from a single sample in a study of blood T cells in healthy people across ages. From the 5' RACE reads, TCRdb called clonotypes with MiXCR, one entry per CDR3 protein. The sample holds about a million distinct CDR3 sequences, 35% to 40% seen once. Material for sequencing was blood. These TCRs come from a man aged 18 to 30 in good health. Both conserved end residues are part of each CDR3. Each record gives: V gene, J gene, clone size, D gene, CDR3 length, CDR3 DNA, CDR3 protein. D genes are given only for firm matches. Part of the rows lack a size; the others show once, few, many or a class for expanded clones.

V gene: TRBV4-2; J gene: TRBJ2-7; clone size: NA; D gene: TRBD1; CDR3 length: 17; CDR3 DNA: TGTGCCAGCAGCCAAGCCCCCACAGACAGGGTAACTTACGAGCAGTACTTC; CDR3 protein: CASSQAPTDRVTYEQYF
V gene: TRBV5-4; J gene: TRBJ2-1; clone size: NA; D gene: NA; CDR3 length: 12; CDR3 DNA: TGTGCCAGCAGCTACCTATCCAATGAGCAGTTCTTC; CDR3 protein: CASSYLSNEQFF
V gene: TRBV10-3; J gene: TRBJ2-3; clone size: NA; D gene: NA; CDR3 length: 14; CDR3 DNA: TGTGCCATCAGTGCAGGGCCTGGCACAGATACGCAGTATTTT; CDR3 protein: CAISAGPGTDTQYF
V gene: TRBV27; J gene: TRBJ2-7; clone size: few; D gene: NA; CDR3 length: 15; CDR3 DNA: TGTGCCAGCAAGGGTAAGGGGGGCGAACTCTACGAGCAGTACTTC; CDR3 protein: CASKGKGGELYEQYF
V gene: TRBV27; J gene: TRBJ2-1; clone size: few; D gene: NA; CDR3 length: 16; CDR3 DNA: TGTGCCAGCAGTTTATTGGGCGGGCCCTCCTACAATGAGCAGTTCTTC; CDR3 protein: CASSLLGGPSYNEQFF
V gene: TRBV5-1; J gene: TRBJ2-3; clone size: NA; D gene: NA; CDR3 length: 15; CDR3 DNA: TGCGCCACCAATCCCGGGGACTCGAGGGCAGATACGCAGTATTTT; CDR3 protein: CATNPGDSRADTQYF
V gene: TRBV20-1; J gene: TRBJ2-7; clone size: few; D gene: NA; CDR3 length: 14; CDR3 DNA: TGCAGTGCTAGTAGGACTCCCTACGGAGGAGAGCAGTACTTC; CDR3 protein: CSASRTPYGGEQYF
V gene: TRBV12-3/TRBV12-4; J gene: TRBJ2-7; clone size: NA; D gene: TRBD1; CDR3 length: 15; CDR3 DNA: TGTGCCAGCAGTGGGACAGGAGGTACTTACAATGGGCAGTACTTC; CDR3 protein: CASSGTGGTYNGQYF
V gene: TRBV20-1; J gene: TRBJ2-1; clone size: NA; D gene: TRBD2; CDR3 length: 14; CDR3 DNA: TGCAGTGCTAGAGAGACTAGCGGGGGGGTTGAGCAGTTCTTC; CDR3 protein: CSARETSGGVEQFF
V gene: TRBV5-4; J gene: TRBJ2-3; clone size: NA; D gene: TRBD2; CDR3 length: 16; CDR3 DNA: TGTGCCAGCAGCCTGGGACTAGCGATAGGTACAGATACGCAGTATTTT; CDR3 protein: CASSLGLAIGTDTQYF
V gene: TRBV7-2; J gene: TRBJ2-1; clone size: few; D gene: NA; CDR3 length: 17; CDR3 DNA: TGTGCCAGCAGCCGGAACGTTGGCGGAAGCTCCTACAATGAGCAGTTCTTC; CDR3 protein: CASSRNVGGSSYNEQFF
V gene: TRBV6-1; J gene: TRBJ2-3; clone size: few; D gene: NA; CDR3 length: 14; CDR3 DNA: TGTGCCAGCAGTGGGCGGACCCTCACAGATACGCAGTATTTT; CDR3 protein: CASSGRTLTDTQYF
V gene: TRBV20-1; J gene: TRBJ2-7; clone size: few; D gene: NA; CDR3 length: 13; CDR3 DNA: TGCAGTGCTATAGACAGGACCCTTTACGAGCAGTACTTC; CDR3 protein: CSAIDRTLYEQYF
V gene: TRBV2; J gene: TRBJ2-3; clone size: NA; D gene: TRBD2; CDR3 length: 15; CDR3 DNA: TGTGCCAGCAGTCGTGGACGAGCGGGGTTTGATACGCAGTATTTT; CDR3 protein: CASSRGRAGFDTQYF
V gene: TRBV4-1; J gene: TRBJ1-1; clone size: NA; D gene: NA; CDR3 length: 15; CDR3 DNA: TGCGCCAGCAGCCAAGATGGGGTCGGCACGGGTTGGGCTTTCTTT; CDR3 protein: CASSQDGVGTGWAFF
V gene: TRBV6-6; J gene: TRBJ1-4; clone size: NA; D gene: TRBD1; CDR3 length: 15; CDR3 DNA: TGTGCCAGCAGTAGTACAGGGGGTTGGGGTGAAAAACTGTTTTTT; CDR3 protein: CASSSTGGWGEKLFF
V gene: TRBV5-1; J gene: TRBJ2-3; clone size: few; D gene: TRBD2; CDR3 length: 17; CDR3 DNA: TGCGCCAGCAGCTTGGAAGGGGCTAGCGGGGGACCAGATACGCAGTATTTT; CDR3 protein: CASSLEGASGGPDTQYF
V gene: TRBV13; J gene: TRBJ1-2; clone size: NA; D gene: NA; CDR3 length: 15; CDR3 DNA: TGTGCCAGCAGCTTCGAGGTTGGGGGCGAGGATGGCTACACCTTC; CDR3 protein: CASSFEVGGEDGYTF
V gene: TRBV4-2; J gene: TRBJ2-5; clone size: NA; D gene: NA; CDR3 length: 14; CDR3 DNA: TGTGCCAGCAGCCAAGACTGGGCCGGGGAGACCCAGTACTTC; CDR3 protein: CASSQDWAGETQYF
V gene: TRBV6-2/TRBV6-3; J gene: TRBJ2-7; clone size: once; D gene: NA; CDR3 length: 14; CDR3 DNA: TGTGCCAGCAATGCGACGGAGACTCCCTACGAGCAGTACTTC; CDR3 protein: CASNATETPYEQYF
V gene: TRBV25-1; J gene: TRBJ1-2; clone size: few; D gene: NA; CDR3 length: 16; CDR3 DNA: TGTGCCAGCAGTGGGGCAGGAACCCTTCCTAACTATGGCTACACCTTC; CDR3 protein: CASSGAGTLPNYGYTF
V gene: TRBV12-3/TRBV12-4; J gene: TRBJ1-2; clone size: NA; D gene: NA; CDR3 length: 15; CDR3 DNA: TGTGCCAGCACCTCCTCCGGTCCCGCTAACTATGGCTACACCTTC; CDR3 protein: CASTSSGPANYGYTF
V gene: TRBV20-1; J gene: TRBJ1-5; clone size: few; D gene: NA; CDR3 length: 15; CDR3 DNA: TGCAGTGCTAGAGATTCGGGGGCATGGGGGCAGCCCCAGCATTTT; CDR3 protein: CSARDSGAWGQPQHF
V gene: TRBV5-1; J gene: TRBJ1-4; clone size: NA; D gene: TRBD1; CDR3 length: 13; CDR3 DNA: TGCGCCAGCAGCCAGGGGGTACGTGAAAAACTGTTTTTT; CDR3 protein: CASSQGVREKLFF
V gene: TRBV6-2/TRBV6-3; J gene: TRBJ1-1; clone size: NA; D gene: NA; CDR3 length: 16; CDR3 DNA: TGTGCCAGCAGTCGGACGTCATCTGGGGCGAACACTGAAGCTTTCTTT; CDR3 protein: CASSRTSSGANTEAFF
V gene: TRBV25-1; J gene: TRBJ2-2; clone size: NA; D gene: NA; CDR3 length: 15; CDR3 DNA: TGTGCCAGCAGTGAGCGAGCAGGGAACACCGGGGAGCTGTTTTTT; CDR3 protein: CASSERAGNTGELFF
V gene: TRBV2; J gene: TRBJ1-2; clone size: few; D gene: NA; CDR3 length: 14; CDR3 DNA: TGTGCCAGCACCGGTGGGGAGACTAACTATGGCTACACCTTC; CDR3 protein: CASTGGETNYGYTF